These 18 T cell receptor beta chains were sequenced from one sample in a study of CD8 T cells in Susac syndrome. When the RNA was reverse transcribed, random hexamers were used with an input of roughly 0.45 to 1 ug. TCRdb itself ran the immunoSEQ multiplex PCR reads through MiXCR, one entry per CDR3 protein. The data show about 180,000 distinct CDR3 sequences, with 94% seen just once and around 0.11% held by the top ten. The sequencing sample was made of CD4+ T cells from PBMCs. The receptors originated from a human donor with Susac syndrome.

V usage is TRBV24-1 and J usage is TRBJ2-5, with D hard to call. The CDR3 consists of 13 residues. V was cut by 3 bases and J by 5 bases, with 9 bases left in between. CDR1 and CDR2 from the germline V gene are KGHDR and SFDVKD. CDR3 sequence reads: CATSDHLRETQYF. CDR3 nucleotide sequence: TGTGCCACCAGTGATCACCTGAGGGAGACCCAGTACTTC.

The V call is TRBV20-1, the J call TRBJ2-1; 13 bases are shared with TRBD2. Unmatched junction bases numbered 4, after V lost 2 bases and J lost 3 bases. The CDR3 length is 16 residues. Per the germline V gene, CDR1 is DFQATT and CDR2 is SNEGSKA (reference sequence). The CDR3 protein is CSARTGLAGHYNEQFF. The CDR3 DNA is TGCAGTGCTAGAACGGGACTAGCGGGGCACTACAATGAGCAGTTCTTC.

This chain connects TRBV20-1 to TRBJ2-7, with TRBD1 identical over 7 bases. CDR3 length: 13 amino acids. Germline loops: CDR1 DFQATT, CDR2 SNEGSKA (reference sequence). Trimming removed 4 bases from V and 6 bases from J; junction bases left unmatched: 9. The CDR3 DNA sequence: TGCAGTGCTACCCCTATGACAGGGACCGAGCAGTACTTC. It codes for CSATPMTGTEQYF.

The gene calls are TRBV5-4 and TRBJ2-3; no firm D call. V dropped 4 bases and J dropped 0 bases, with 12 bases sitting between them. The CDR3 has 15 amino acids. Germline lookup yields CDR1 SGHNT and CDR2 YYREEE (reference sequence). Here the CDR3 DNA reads TGTGCCAGCAGCCGTCTCCCAGAAAGCACAGATACGCAGTATTTT. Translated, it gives CASSRLPESTDTQYF.

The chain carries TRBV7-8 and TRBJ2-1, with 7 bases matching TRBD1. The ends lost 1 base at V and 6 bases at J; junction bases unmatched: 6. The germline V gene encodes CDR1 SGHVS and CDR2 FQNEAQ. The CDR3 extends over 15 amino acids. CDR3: CASSLGDRETNEQFF. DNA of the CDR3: TGTGCCAGCAGCTTAGGAGACAGGGAAACCAATGAGCAGTTCTTC.

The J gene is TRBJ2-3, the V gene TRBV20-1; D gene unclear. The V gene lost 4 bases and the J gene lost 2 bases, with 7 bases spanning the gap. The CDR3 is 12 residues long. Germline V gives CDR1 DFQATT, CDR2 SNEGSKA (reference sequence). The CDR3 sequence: CSATPPTDTQYF. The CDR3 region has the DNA TGCAGTGCTACACCCCCCACAGATACGCAGTATTTT.

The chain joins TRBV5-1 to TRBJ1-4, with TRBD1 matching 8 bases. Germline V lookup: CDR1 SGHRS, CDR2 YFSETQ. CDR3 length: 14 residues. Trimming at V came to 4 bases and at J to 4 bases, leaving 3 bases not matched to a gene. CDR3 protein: CASSPTGVNEKLFF. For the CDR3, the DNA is TGCGCCAGCAGCCCGACAGGGGTTAATGAAAAACTGTTTTTT.

CDR3: CASSASGTRAQETQYF. In DNA form, the CDR3 reads TGTGCCAGCAGCGCATCCGGGACTAGGGCTCAAGAGACCCAGTACTTC. J is TRBJ2-5 and V is TRBV7-2; 8 bases are a match to TRBD2. Trimming took 5 bases from V and 2 from J; bases not matched to a gene: 10. The CDR3 has 16 residues. CDR1 is SGHTA and CDR2 is FQGNSA in the germline V gene.

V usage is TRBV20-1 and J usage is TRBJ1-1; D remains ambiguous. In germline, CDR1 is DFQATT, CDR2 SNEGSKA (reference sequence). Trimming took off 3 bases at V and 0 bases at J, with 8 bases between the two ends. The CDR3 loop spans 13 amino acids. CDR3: CSASRALNTEAFF. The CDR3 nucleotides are TGCAGTGCTAGTCGGGCCTTGAACACTGAAGCTTTCTTT.

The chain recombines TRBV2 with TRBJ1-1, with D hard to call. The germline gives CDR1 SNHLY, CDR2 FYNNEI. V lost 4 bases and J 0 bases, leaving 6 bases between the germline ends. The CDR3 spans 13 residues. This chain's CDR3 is CASSVYMNTEAFF. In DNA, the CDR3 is TGTGCCAGCAGTGTTTATATGAACACTGAAGCTTTCTTT.

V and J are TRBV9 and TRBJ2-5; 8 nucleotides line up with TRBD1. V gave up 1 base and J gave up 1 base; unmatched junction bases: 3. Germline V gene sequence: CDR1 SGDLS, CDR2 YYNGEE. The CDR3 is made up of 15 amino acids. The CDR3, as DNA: TGTGCCAGCAGCGTAAGGGGGACAGGCCAAGAGACCCAGTACTTC. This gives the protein CASSVRGTGQETQYF.

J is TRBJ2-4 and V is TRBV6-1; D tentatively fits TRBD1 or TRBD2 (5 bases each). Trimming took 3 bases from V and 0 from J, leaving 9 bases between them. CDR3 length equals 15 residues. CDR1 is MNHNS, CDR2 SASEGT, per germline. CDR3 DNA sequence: TGTGCCAGCAGTGACGGGGCTTTAGCCAAAAACATTCAGTACTTC. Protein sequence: CASSDGALAKNIQYF.

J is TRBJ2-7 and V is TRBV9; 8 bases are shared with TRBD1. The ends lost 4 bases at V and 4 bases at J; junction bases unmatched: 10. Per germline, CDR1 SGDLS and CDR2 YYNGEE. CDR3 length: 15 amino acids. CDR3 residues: CASSLNTGTGYEQYF. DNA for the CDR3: TGTGCCAGCAGCTTAAACACCGGGACAGGTTACGAGCAGTACTTC.

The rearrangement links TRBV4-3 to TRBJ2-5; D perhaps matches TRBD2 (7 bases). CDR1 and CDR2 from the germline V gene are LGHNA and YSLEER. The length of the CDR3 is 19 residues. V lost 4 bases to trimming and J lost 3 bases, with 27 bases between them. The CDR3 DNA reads TGCGCCAGCAGCCCGCCTCGGCAGGGGATAGGGGGGGACAAAGAGACCCAGTACTTC. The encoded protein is CASSPPRQGIGGDKETQYF.

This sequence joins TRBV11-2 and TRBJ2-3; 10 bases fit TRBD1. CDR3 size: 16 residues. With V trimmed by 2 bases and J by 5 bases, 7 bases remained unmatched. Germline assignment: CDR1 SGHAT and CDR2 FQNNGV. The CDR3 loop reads CASSLPGTGVEDTQYF. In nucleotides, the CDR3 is TGTGCCAGCAGCTTACCCGGGACAGGGGTGGAAGATACGCAGTATTTT.

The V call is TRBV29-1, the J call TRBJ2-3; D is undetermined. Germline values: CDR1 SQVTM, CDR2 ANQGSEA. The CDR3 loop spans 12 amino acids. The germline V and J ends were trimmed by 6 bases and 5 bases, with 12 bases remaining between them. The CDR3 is CSVLDLGDTQYF. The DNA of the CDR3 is TGCAGCGTCCTCGACTTGGGAGATACGCAGTATTTT.

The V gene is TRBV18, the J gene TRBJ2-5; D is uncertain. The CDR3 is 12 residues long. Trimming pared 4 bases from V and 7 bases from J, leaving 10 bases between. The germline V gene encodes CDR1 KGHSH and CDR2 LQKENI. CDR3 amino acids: CASSHEVGTQYF. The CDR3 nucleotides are TGTGCCAGCTCACACGAAGTAGGGACCCAGTACTTC.

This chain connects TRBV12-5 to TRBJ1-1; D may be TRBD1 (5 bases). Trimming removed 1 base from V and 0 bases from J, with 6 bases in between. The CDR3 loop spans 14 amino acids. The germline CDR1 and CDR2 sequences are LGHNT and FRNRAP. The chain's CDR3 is CASGLGQLNTEAFF. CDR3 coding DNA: TGTGCTAGTGGTTTGGGACAGCTGAACACTGAAGCTTTCTTT. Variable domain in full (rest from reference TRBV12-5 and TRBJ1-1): DARVTQTPRHKVTEMGQEVTMRCQPILGHNTVFWYRQTMMQGLELLAYFRNRAPLDDSGMPKDRFSAEMPDATLATLKIQPSEPRDSAVYFCASGLGQLNTEAFFGQGTRLTVV.